This T cell receptor (beta chain) appears in the sequencing data of a study of spatial heterogeneity in lung cancer. Whole-study findings and limits: For expanded intratumoral alpha and beta TCRs, counts tracked tumor mutation counts.

V lost 4 bases and J 3 bases, leaving 3 bases between the germline ends. Per the germline V gene, CDR1 is MNHEY and CDR2 is SVGEGT. The CDR3 is made up of 11 amino acids. MiXCR, applied by TCRdb to the 5' RACE reads, yields one record per CDR3 protein. The table includes about 18,000 distinct CDR3 sequences, about 7.5% detected once. The time point here: sample taken at primary tumor resection. Notes on this clonotype: The antigen remains unidentified.

The chain couples TRBV6-2 or TRBV6-3 to TRBJ1-1; no definite D call. The sequence came from a male donor with early-stage non-small cell lung cancer. Here the sequenced sample was lung tumor tissue, taken at surgery. For the CDR3, the DNA is TGTGCCAGCAGTTGGGACACTGAAGCTTTCTTT. This sequence encodes CASSWDTEAFF.